This T cell receptor beta chain was captured in a study of neurological immune-mediated disorders. Study background: Of the 35 or so patients who had multiple sclerosis, around 30 had the relapsing-remitting form and 3 had the secondary progressive form. Study findings and constraints: In multiple sclerosis patients, the repertoire cluster was unrelated to clinical or MRI findings.

This clonotype was found many times. Its target is unknown. CDR1 is SNHLY, CDR2 FYNNEI, per germline. The CDR3 runs 17 residues. The junction had 15 bases not matched to a gene; V was cut back by 5 bases and J by 2 bases. TCRdb fed the 5' RACE reads into MiXCR, producing one record per CDR3 protein. The table shows under 70,000 distinct CDR3 sequences, with 3% to 4% occurring only once. The chain links TRBV2 to TRBJ2-7; TRBD1 matches at 7 bases. Sequencing was performed on PBMCs. This clonotype was sampled from a woman in her fifties or sixties with multiple sclerosis. This CDR3 reads CASSTEASRDRTYEQYF. In DNA form, the CDR3 reads TGTGCCAGCAGTACCGAAGCCTCCCGGGACAGAACCTACGAGCAGTACTTC.